This is a list of T cell receptor beta chains from one sample in a study of molecular identifiers for immune sequencing clone quantification. Via MiXCR, TCRdb re-called the PCR reads, giving one row per CDR3 protein. This sample has more than 450,000 distinct CDR3 sequences, with approximately 25% found just once. Sample: naive CD8+ T cells from blood, with Jurkat cell RNA spiked in. These receptors were obtained from a human donor in good health. Some libraries in this study had Jurkat cell RNA spiked in. Each CDR3 is given without its conserved first and last residue.

V: TRBV14
J: TRBJ2-1
CDR3: ASSQPTGAKYNEQF

V: TRBV19
J: TRBJ1-5
CDR3: ASSMDHYSNQPQR

V: TRBV7-7
J: TRBJ2-2
CDR3: ASSSGLAGVIGELF

V: TRBV28
J: TRBJ2-3
CDR3: ASRAIGGDTQY

V: TRBV6-2/TRBV6-3
J: TRBJ2-2
CDR3: ANRTGGLGGELF

V: TRBV6-1
J: TRBJ2-7
CDR3: TGPDTSSYEQY

V: TRBV4-3
J: TRBJ2-2
CDR3: ASSQDWDTGELF

V: TRBV7-9
J: TRBJ2-1
CDR3: ASSPDYNEQF

V: TRBV4-2
J: TRBJ2-3
CDR3: ASSQESGAVPQY

V: TRBV12-3/TRBV12-4
J: TRBJ2-5
CDR3: ASSFGQKETQY

V: TRBV7-9
J: TRBJ2-3
CDR3: ASSSYTGGGTDTQY

V: TRBV27
J: TRBJ1-5
CDR3: ASSPTGGRDQPQH

V: TRBV6-2/TRBV6-3
J: TRBJ1-1
CDR3: ASSLIGNTEAF

V: TRBV4-1
J: TRBJ2-3
CDR3: ASTGTDLDTQY

V: TRBV15
J: TRBJ1-1
CDR3: ATSAEPVTGYSIGTEAF

V: TRBV7-9
J: TRBJ1-1
CDR3: ASSFSGTGANTEAF

V: TRBV6-1
J: TRBJ2-1
CDR3: ASSEGRGDPYNEQF

V: TRBV20-1
J: TRBJ1-4
CDR3: SAKAGLADENLF

V: TRBV27
J: TRBJ2-3
CDR3: ASSFAGSDTQY

V: TRBV7-9
J: TRBJ2-2
CDR3: ASRLRGLNTGELF

V: TRBV7-2
J: TRBJ2-3
CDR3: ASSLATGARDTQY

V: TRBV7-9
J: TRBJ2-1
CDR3: ASSLVPDSTLGFKPGQF

V: TRBV6-4
J: TRBJ1-5
CDR3: ASSDGPDQPQH

V: TRBV30
J: TRBJ2-3
CDR3: AWSMGTQY

V: TRBV4-3
J: TRBJ2-7
CDR3: ASSQEKTDSYEQY

V: TRBV19
J: TRBJ2-1
CDR3: ASRAGGNEQF

V: TRBV29-1
J: TRBJ2-2
CDR3: SGQGRPGELF

V: TRBV19
J: TRBJ2-7
CDR3: ASSIGTGIAYEQY

V: TRBV9
J: TRBJ1-2
CDR3: ASSEGDFRPPYGYT

V: TRBV6-5
J: TRBJ2-7
CDR3: ASSYSTFGDNYEQY

V: TRBV19
J: TRBJ1-4
CDR3: ASSIPSVFDGNNEKLF

V: TRBV7-3
J: TRBJ2-6
CDR3: ASSPGPLISGANVLT

V: TRBV9
J: TRBJ2-3
CDR3: ASSTDPSTQY

V: TRBV20-1
J: TRBJ2-7
CDR3: SARDLEAYEQY

V: TRBV19
J: TRBJ2-3
CDR3: ASSPYAASTDTQY

V: TRBV10-3
J: TRBJ2-5
CDR3: AIEGFQETQY

V: TRBV7-9
J: TRBJ2-2
CDR3: ASSLVLTGAVRGQSGELF

V: TRBV7-2
J: TRBJ1-4
CDR3: ASSSPTGSLKKLF

V: TRBV29-1
J: TRBJ2-5
CDR3: SVDGGIAGDETQY

V: TRBV29-1
J: TRBJ2-5
CDR3: SVTAGGVFETQY

V: TRBV7-9
J: TRBJ2-2
CDR3: ASSPGLASTGELF

V: TRBV7-9
J: TRBJ1-5
CDR3: ASSLEFSGNQPQH

V: TRBV7-2
J: TRBJ2-5
CDR3: ASRLSLASQETQY

V: TRBV28
J: TRBJ2-1
CDR3: ASSPRAGYNEQF

V: TRBV5-6
J: TRBJ2-3
CDR3: ASSEGGSGGPDTQY

V: TRBV21-1
J: TRBJ1-1
CDR3: ASSNGSGERAF

V: TRBV19
J: TRBJ2-3
CDR3: ASSLAYTDTQY

V: TRBV9
J: TRBJ2-5
CDR3: ASSTPGGETQY

V: TRBV27
J: TRBJ2-3
CDR3: ASSLYITDTQY

V: TRBV7-9
J: TRBJ2-7
CDR3: ASSLAAGTYEQY

V: TRBV6-1
J: TRBJ2-2
CDR3: ASSVTRSGAGELF

V: TRBV19
J: TRBJ2-3
CDR3: ASTVAGSRTDTQY

V: TRBV7-9
J: TRBJ2-4
CDR3: ASSLEAGGLAKNIQY

V: TRBV6-5
J: TRBJ2-5
CDR3: ASSYGDLQETQY

V: TRBV5-1
J: TRBJ2-5
CDR3: ASSFGMAEVQETQY

V: TRBV29-1
J: TRBJ2-7
CDR3: SVVPPTGPYEQY

V: TRBV6-2/TRBV6-3
J: TRBJ1-1
CDR3: ASSRTRQGMNTEAF

V: TRBV10-3
J: TRBJ2-7
CDR3: AISESVLPRAGFTSEQY

V: TRBV7-9
J: TRBJ2-2
CDR3: ASSTDWFGDTGELF

V: TRBV4-3
J: TRBJ1-1
CDR3: ASSQEGGFTEAF